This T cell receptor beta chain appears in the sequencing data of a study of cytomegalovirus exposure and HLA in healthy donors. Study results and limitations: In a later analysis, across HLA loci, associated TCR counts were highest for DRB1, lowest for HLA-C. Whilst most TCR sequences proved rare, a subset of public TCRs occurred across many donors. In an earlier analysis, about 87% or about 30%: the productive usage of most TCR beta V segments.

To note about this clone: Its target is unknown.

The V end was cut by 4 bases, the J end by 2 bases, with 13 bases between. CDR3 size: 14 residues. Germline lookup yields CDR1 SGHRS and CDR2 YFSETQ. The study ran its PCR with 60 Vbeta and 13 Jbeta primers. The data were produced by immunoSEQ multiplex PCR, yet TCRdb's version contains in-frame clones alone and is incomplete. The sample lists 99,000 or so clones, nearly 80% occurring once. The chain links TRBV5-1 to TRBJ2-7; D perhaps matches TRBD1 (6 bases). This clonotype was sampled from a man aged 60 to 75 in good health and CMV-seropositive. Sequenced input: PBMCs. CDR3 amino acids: CASSVRDTPYEQYF. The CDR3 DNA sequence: TGCGCCAGCAGCGTCCGGGACACCCCCTACGAGCAGTACTTC.